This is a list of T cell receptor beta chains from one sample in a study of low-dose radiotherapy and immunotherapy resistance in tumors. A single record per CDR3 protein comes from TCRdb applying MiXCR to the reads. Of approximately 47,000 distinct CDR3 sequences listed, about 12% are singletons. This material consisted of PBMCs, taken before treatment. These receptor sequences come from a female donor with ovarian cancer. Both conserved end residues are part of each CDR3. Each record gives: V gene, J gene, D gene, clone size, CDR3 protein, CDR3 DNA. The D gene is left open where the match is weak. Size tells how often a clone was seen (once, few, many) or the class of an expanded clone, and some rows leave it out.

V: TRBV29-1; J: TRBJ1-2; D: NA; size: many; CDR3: CSVGERLNYGYTF; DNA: TGCAGCGTTGGGGAGCGATTGAACTATGGCTACACCTTC
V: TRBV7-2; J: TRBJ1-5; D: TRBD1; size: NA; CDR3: CASSLAGQGFNQPQHF; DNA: TGTGCCAGCAGCTTAGCGGGACAGGGGTTCAATCAGCCCCAGCATTTT
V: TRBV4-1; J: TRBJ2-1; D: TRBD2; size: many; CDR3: CASSQAFLAGISSYNEQFF; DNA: TGCGCCAGCAGCCAAGCTTTCCTAGCGGGGATTAGCTCCTACAATGAGCAGTTCTTC
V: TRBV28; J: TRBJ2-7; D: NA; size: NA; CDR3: CASSFTWGIREQYF; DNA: TGTGCCAGCAGTTTTACGTGGGGGATTCGCGAGCAGTACTTC
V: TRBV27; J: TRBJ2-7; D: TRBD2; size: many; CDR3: CASSSVLSGGLSYEQYF; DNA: TGTGCCAGCAGTTCCGTACTAAGCGGGGGGTTGTCCTACGAGCAGTACTTC
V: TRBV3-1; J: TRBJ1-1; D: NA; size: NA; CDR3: CASSQARGVNTEAFF; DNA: TGTGCCAGCAGCCAGGCCCGGGGGGTGAACACTGAAGCTTTCTTT
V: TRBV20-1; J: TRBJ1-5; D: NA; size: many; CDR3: CSARSGGGYQPQHF; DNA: TGCAGTGCTAGGTCAGGCGGAGGATATCAGCCCCAGCATTTT
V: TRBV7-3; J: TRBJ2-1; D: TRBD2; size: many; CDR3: CASSSGGGGYNEQFF; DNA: TGTGCCAGCAGCTCCGGTGGGGGGGGTTACAATGAGCAGTTCTTC
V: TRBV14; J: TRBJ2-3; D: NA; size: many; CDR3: CASSQGQAVADTQYF; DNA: TGTGCCAGCAGCCAAGGGCAGGCGGTCGCAGATACGCAGTATTTT
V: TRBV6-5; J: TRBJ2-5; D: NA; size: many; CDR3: CASSYLAGRRKETQYF; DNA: TGTGCCAGCAGTTACTTGGCAGGGCGACGGAAAGAGACCCAGTACTTC
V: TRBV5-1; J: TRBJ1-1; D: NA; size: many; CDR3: CASSLGPVNTEAFF; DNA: TGCGCCAGCAGCTTGGGACCCGTGAACACTGAAGCTTTCTTT
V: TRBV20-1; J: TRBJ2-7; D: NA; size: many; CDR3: CSAREGGDEQYF; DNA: TGCAGTGCTAGAGAAGGGGGGGACGAGCAGTACTTC
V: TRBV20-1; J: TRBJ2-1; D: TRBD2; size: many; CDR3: CSALAGNSYNEQFF; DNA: TGCAGTGCTCTAGCGGGCAACTCCTACAATGAGCAGTTCTTC
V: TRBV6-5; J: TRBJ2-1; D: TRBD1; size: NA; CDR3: CASSRPTGSSYNEQFF; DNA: TGTGCCAGCAGCCGTCCGACAGGGAGCTCCTACAATGAGCAGTTCTTC
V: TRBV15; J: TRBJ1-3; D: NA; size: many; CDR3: CATSRGVGADSGNTIYF; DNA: TGTGCCACCAGCAGAGGCGTAGGGGCTGACTCTGGAAACACCATATATTTT
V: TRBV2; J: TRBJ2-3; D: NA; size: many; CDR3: CAILLVGADGTDTQYF; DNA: TGTGCCATCCTACTCGTAGGGGCTGACGGCACAGATACGCAGTATTTT
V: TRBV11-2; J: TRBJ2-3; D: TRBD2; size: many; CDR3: CASSLDTDSGGYTDTQYF; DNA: TGTGCCAGCAGCTTAGATACGGACAGCGGGGGTTACACAGATACGCAGTATTTT
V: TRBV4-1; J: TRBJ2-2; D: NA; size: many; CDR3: CAAGPPANTGELFF; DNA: TGCGCCGCAGGCCCCCCAGCGAACACCGGGGAGCTGTTTTTT
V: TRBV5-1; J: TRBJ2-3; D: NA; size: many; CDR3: CASRSSGVAPSDTQYF; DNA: TGCGCCAGCAGATCCTCAGGGGTGGCGCCGTCGGATACGCAGTATTTT
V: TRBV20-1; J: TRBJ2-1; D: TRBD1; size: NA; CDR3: CSARGQQGTHNEQFF; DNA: TGCAGTGCTAGAGGCCAACAGGGGACCCACAATGAGCAGTTCTTC
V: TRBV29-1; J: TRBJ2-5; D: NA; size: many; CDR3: CSVEDLFGLSGLQETQYF; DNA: TGCAGCGTTGAAGATCTTTTCGGGCTTAGCGGCCTTCAAGAGACCCAGTACTTC
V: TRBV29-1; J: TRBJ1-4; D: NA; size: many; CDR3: CSGADDIRKLFF; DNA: TGCAGCGGCGCCGACGACATCAGGAAACTGTTTTTT
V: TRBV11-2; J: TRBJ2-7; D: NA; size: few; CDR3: CASSRPGPRGYEQYF; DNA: TGTGCCAGCAGCCGCCCCGGGCCGCGGGGCTACGAGCAGTACTTC
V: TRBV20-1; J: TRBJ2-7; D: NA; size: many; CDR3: CSARGPNIYEQYF; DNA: TGCAGTGCCAGGGGTCCTAATATCTACGAGCAGTACTTC
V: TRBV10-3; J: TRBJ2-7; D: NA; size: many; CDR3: CAISSGAEYEQYF; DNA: TGTGCCATCAGTTCAGGGGCGGAATACGAGCAGTACTTC
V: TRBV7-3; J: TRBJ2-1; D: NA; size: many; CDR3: CASSPFRGGSYNEQFF; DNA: TGTGCCAGCAGCCCCTTTCGCGGAGGTTCCTACAATGAGCAGTTCTTC
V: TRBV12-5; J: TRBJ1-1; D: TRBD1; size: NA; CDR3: CASGLMTGGTEAFF; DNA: TGTGCTAGTGGTTTGATGACAGGGGGCACTGAAGCTTTCTTT
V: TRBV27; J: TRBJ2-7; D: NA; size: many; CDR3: CASSPGTQKSYEQYF; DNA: TGTGCCAGCAGTCCCGGGACTCAGAAATCCTACGAGCAGTACTTC
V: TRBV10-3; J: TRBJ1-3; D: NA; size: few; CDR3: CAIAATRQPPRNTIYF; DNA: TGTGCCATCGCGGCGACCAGACAACCGCCCCGAAACACCATATATTTT
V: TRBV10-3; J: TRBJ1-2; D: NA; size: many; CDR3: CATRGGKVGYTF; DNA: TGTGCCACCCGAGGGGGAAAAGTAGGCTACACCTTC
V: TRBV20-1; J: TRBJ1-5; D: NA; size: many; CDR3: CSAPLAHGGNQPQHF; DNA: TGCAGTGCCCCTCTGGCCCATGGCGGCAATCAGCCCCAGCATTTT
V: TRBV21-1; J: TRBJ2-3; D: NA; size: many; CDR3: CASSKECGRGRTDTQYF; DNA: TGTGCCAGCAGCAAAGAATGTGGGAGGGGGCGGACAGATACGCAGTATTTT
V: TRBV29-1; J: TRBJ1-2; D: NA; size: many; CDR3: CSVDTLGYGYTF; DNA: TGCAGCGTGGACACCCTAGGCTATGGCTACACCTTC